The next 18 T cell receptor beta chains were all read from a single sample in a study of cytomegalovirus exposure and HLA in healthy donors. PCR primers comprised 60 Vbeta and 13 Jbeta primers. Assay used: immunoSEQ multiplex PCR; TCRdb lists only in-frame clones, some missing. Among 140,000 or so clones listed, roughly 80% were seen once. Source material: PBMCs. These receptors were obtained from a female donor in good health and CMV-seronegative.

The chain recombines TRBV2 with TRBJ2-2; TRBD2 agrees at 11 bases. Trimming removed 6 bases from V and 1 base from J; junction bases left unmatched: 7. The germline V gene encodes CDR1 SNHLY and CDR2 FYNNEI. This CDR3 region has 17 residues. CDR3 protein: CASSRGLAGGNTGELFF. The CDR3 nucleotides read TGTGCCAGCAGCAGGGGTCTAGCGGGAGGGAACACCGGGGAGCTGTTTTTT.

The rearrangement links TRBV5-1 to TRBJ1-1; 8 bases map to TRBD1. This CDR3 is 13 amino acids long. The V gene's germline CDR1 is SGHRS and CDR2 YFSETQ. V trimming: 4 bases; J trimming: 9 bases; junction bases outside the gene matches: 8. The CDR3 DNA follows: TGCGCCAGCAGCGAGCCGGGACAGGCCCAAGCTTTCTTT. As protein: CASSEPGQAQAFF.

Points on this clone: The junction shows a germline mismatch at one end, possibly a read error. The chain couples TRBV7-7 to TRBJ2-2; 8 nucleotides align to TRBD1. This CDR3 region has 15 residues. CDR1 SSHAT and CDR2 FNYEAQ come from the germline V gene (reference sequence). This CDR3 is CASSPTGANTGELFF. CDR3 nucleotide sequence: TGTGCTAGCAGCCCGACAGGGGCGAACACCGGGGAGCTGTTTTTT.

The rearrangement links TRBV6-5 to TRBJ1-2; D is perhaps TRBD1 (6 bases). Trimming took 2 bases from V and 2 from J, leaving 9 bases between them. Germline V gene lookup returns CDR1 MNHEY and CDR2 SVGAGI. The CDR3 length is 14 residues. The CDR3 protein is CASSYRGANYGYTF. Here the CDR3 DNA reads TGTGCCAGCAGTTACCGGGGGGCGAACTATGGCTACACCTTC.

The chain is built from TRBV2 and TRBJ2-7, with 9 bases that match TRBD1. CDR1 is SNHLY, CDR2 FYNNEI, per germline. CDR3 length: 13 amino acids. Unmatched junction bases numbered 5, after V lost 7 bases and J lost 4 bases. CDR3 nucleotides: TGTGCCAGCACGGGACAGGGTCAGTACGAGCAGTACTTC. This translates into CASTGQGQYEQYF.

The rearrangement joins TRBV19 to TRBJ2-1; weak D call: TRBD2 (5 bases). Germline lookup yields CDR1 LNHDA and CDR2 SQIVND (reference sequence). V was shortened by 7 bases and J by 9 bases, with 10 bases between the two germline ends. This CDR3 comprises 11 residues. The CDR3 here is CASIGGPEQFF. The CDR3 DNA reads as TGTGCCAGTATCGGAGGTCCTGAGCAGTTCTTC.

The gene calls are TRBV29-1 and TRBJ2-7; the D gene is possibly TRBD1 (6 bases). This CDR3 contains 13 residues. V shed 4 bases and J shed 4 bases, with 14 bases lying between them. Germline-derived CDR1 and CDR2 are SQVTM and ANQGSEA. The CDR3 is CSVVPGDVYEQYF. In DNA, the CDR3 is TGCAGCGTTGTTCCAGGGGACGTTTACGAGCAGTACTTC.

In this sample, this clone turned up a few times. The CDR3 nucleotides read TGTGCCAGCAGTGGGGACAGGGGGCTATCGAGCAATCAGCCCCAGCATTTT. It codes for CASSGDRGLSSNQPQHF. The chain uses TRBV6-1 and TRBJ1-5, with 12 bases lining up with TRBD1. V lost 4 bases, J lost 1 base, and 5 bases stayed unmatched. CDR3 length: 17 amino acids. Germline V CDR1 and CDR2: MNHNS, SASEGT.

This clone was recorded a few times. The chain carries TRBV5-8 and TRBJ2-7; 10 nucleotides line up with TRBD1. The germline V gene encodes CDR1 SGHTS and CDR2 YDEGEE. Trimming removed 4 bases from V and 11 bases from J; junction bases left unmatched: 6. This CDR3 has 12 amino acids. This chain's CDR3 is CASSAETGGEYF. The CDR3 nucleotides read TGTGCCAGCAGCGCCGAGACAGGGGGCGAGTACTTC.

The sample holds a few counts of this clone. The chain employs TRBV7-9 and TRBJ2-5, with D unresolved. Germline lookup yields CDR1 SEHNR and CDR2 FQNEAQ (reference sequence). The CDR3 totals 15 residues. Trimming removed 3 bases from V and 1 base from J, with 12 bases in between. The CDR3 nucleotides are TGTGCCAGCAGCTTTTCGCGCGGAGTCCAAGAGACCCAGTACTTC. As protein: CASSFSRGVQETQYF.

The chain has TRBV5-1 and TRBJ2-1; tentatively, D is TRBD2 (6 bases). The V end lost 4 bases, the J end lost 9 bases, and 17 bases lay between the germline ends. Germline values: CDR1 SGHRS, CDR2 YFSETQ. The CDR3 is 14 amino acids. The CDR3 loop reads CASSRLVLGGEQFF. The DNA of the CDR3 is TGCGCCAGCAGCCGACTAGTCCTTGGGGGTGAGCAGTTCTTC.

This clone was seen a single time. The rearrangement uses TRBV29-1 and TRBJ1-1, with D maybe TRBD1 (5 bases). CDR1 and CDR2 from the germline V gene are SQVTM and ANQGSEA. V was cut by 7 bases and J by 3 bases, with 15 bases left in between. The CDR3 extends over 13 amino acids. CDR3 sequence: CSGFSGTHTEAFF. The CDR3 bases are TGCAGCGGATTCTCGGGGACTCACACTGAAGCTTTCTTT.

The chain has TRBV5-1 and TRBJ2-2; no reliable D call. Trimming took 2 bases from V and 5 from J, leaving 16 bases between them. The germline V gene has CDR1 SGHRS and CDR2 YFSETQ. This CDR3 spans 16 amino acids. CDR3: CASSLMPASRTGELFF. The CDR3 coding sequence is TGCGCCAGCAGCTTAATGCCGGCCAGCAGGACCGGGGAGCTGTTTTTT.

This chain joins TRBV7-3 and TRBJ2-3; 8 positions match TRBD2. Per the germline V gene, CDR1 is SGHTA and CDR2 is FQGTGA. Losses at the gene ends were 5 bases for V and 0 bases for J; bases not matched to a gene: 4. The CDR3 covers 15 residues. CDR3 region: CASSPTSGSTDTQYF. As DNA, the CDR3 is TGTGCCAGCAGCCCTACTAGCGGTAGCACAGATACGCAGTATTTT.

J is TRBJ1-5 and V is TRBV6-1; 9 nucleotides line up with TRBD1. V lost 6 bases to trimming and J lost 7 bases; unmatched junction nucleotides: 4. Germline V gene sequence: CDR1 MNHNS, CDR2 SASEGT. The CDR3 totals 13 residues. The CDR3 here is CASSSTGGQPQHF. The DNA for the CDR3 is TGTGCCAGCAGCTCAACAGGGGGCCAGCCCCAGCATTTT.

The chain employs TRBV28 and TRBJ1-2, with no clear D. CDR1 and CDR2 (germline): MDHEN, SYDVKM. This CDR3 has 14 amino acids. Trimming removed 5 bases at V and 4 bases at J, with 14 bases between. The CDR3 protein is CASSPPGLAYGYTF. The CDR3 DNA follows: TGTGCCAGCAGTCCCCCAGGCCTGGCCTATGGCTACACCTTC.

The chain joins TRBV7-8 to TRBJ2-2, with 9 bases fitting TRBD1. From germline, CDR1 is SGHVS and CDR2 FQNEAQ. The CDR3 has 16 amino acids. Trimming removed 5 bases from V and 3 bases from J; junction bases left unmatched: 7. The CDR3 DNA follows: TGTGCCAGCAGCGCCTCCGGGACAGGGTACACCGGGGAGCTGTTTTTT. It translates to CASSASGTGYTGELFF.

The CDR3 coding sequence is TGTGCCAGCAGCTTAGGGACTGAACAGACAAACACTGAAGCTTTCTTT. Its protein is CASSLGTEQTNTEAFF. The V call is TRBV28, the J call TRBJ1-1; the D gene is possibly TRBD1 (5 bases). Trimming pared 6 bases from V and 2 bases from J, leaving 19 bases between. Germline values: CDR1 MDHEN, CDR2 SYDVKM. CDR3 length equals 16 residues.